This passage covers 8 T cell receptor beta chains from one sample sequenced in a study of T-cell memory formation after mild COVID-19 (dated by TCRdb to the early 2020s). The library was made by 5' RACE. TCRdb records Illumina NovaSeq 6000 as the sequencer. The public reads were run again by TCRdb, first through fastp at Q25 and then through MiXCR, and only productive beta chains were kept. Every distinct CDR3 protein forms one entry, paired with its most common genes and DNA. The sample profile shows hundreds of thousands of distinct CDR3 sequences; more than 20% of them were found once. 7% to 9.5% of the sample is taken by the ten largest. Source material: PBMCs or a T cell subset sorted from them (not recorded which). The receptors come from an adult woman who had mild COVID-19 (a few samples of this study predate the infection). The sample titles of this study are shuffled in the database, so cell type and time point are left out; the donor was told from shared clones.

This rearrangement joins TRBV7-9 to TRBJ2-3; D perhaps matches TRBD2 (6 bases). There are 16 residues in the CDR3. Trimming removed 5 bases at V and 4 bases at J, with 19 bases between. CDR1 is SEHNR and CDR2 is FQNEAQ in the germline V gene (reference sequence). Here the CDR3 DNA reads TGTGCCAGCAGCCACGGCTGGGGGGAGAGAGCAGATACGCAGTATTTT. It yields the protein CASSHGWGERADTQYF. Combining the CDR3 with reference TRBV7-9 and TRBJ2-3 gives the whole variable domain DTGVSQNPRHKITKRGQNVTFRCDPISEHNRLYWYRQTLGQGPEFLTYFQNEAQLEKSRLLSDRFSAERPKGSFSTLEIQRTEQGDSAMYLCASSHGWGERADTQYFGPGTRLTVL.

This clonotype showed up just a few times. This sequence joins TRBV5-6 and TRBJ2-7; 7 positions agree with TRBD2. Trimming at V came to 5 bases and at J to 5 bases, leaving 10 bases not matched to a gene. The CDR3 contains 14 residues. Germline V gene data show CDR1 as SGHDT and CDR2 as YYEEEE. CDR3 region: CASSLSGIRHEQYF. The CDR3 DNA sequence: TGTGCCAGCAGTCTCAGCGGGATTAGGCACGAGCAGTACTTC.

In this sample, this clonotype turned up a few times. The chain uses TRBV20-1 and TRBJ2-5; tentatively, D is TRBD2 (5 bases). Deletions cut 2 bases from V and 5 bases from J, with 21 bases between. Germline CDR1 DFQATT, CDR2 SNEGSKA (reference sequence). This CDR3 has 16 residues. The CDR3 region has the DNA TGCAGTGCTAGATTGAGCCGAACTAGTGGTTCGGAGACCCAGTACTTC. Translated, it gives CSARLSRTSGSETQYF.

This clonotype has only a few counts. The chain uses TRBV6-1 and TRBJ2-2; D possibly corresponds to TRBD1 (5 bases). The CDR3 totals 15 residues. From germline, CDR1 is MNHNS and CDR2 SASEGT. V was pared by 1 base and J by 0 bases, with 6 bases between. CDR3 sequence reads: CASSEGQTNTGELFF. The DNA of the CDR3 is TGTGCCAGCAGTGAAGGACAGACGAACACCGGGGAGCTGTTTTTT.

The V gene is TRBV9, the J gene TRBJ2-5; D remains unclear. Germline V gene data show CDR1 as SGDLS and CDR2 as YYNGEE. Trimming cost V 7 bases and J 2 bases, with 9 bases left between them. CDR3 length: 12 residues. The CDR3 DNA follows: TGTGCCAGCGGGCAGGAGCAAGAGACCCAGTACTTC. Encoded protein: CASGQEQETQYF.

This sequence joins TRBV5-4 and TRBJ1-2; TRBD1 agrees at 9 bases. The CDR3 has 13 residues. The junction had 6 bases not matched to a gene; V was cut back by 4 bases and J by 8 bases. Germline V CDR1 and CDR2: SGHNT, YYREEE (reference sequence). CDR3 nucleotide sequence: TGTGCCAGCAGCGCCGGGACAGGGCACGGCTACACCTTC. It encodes CASSAGTGHGYTF.

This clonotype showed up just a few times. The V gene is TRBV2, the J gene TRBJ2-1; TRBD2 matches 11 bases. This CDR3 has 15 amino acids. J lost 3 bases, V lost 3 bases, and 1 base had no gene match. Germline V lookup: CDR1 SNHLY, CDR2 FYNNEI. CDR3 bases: TGTGCCAGCAGTGAGGGACTAGCGGTCTACAATGAGCAGTTCTTC. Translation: CASSEGLAVYNEQFF.

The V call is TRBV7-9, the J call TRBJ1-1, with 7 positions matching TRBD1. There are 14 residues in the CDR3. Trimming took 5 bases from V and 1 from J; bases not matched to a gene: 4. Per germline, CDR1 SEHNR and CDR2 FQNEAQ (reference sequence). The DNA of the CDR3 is TGTGCCAGCAGCCAACAGGGGCCGAACACTGAAGCTTTCTTT. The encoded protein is CASSQQGPNTEAFF.